The 3 T cell receptor beta chains below come from one sample, sequenced in a study of read filtering for tumor transcriptome and immune sequencing. This library used roughly 370 ng RNA and molecular barcoded adaptors spanning alpha/delta and beta/gamma chains. TCRdb recomputed calls from the reads with MiXCR, one row per CDR3 protein. The sample records around 41,000 distinct CDR3 sequences, roughly 12% being singletons. The specimen was a population of CD138-negative cells sorted from bone marrow. Source of these receptors: a donor at least 40 years old with multiple myeloma.

This clonotype was found a few times. A much larger clonotype is one base distant, so this may be a read error. J is TRBJ2-1 and V is TRBV7-9; perhaps TRBD1 as D (6 bases). Trimming removed 4 bases at V and 7 bases at J, with 17 bases between. Germline CDR1 SEHNR, CDR2 FQNEAQ (reference sequence). The CDR3 is made up of 15 amino acids. For the CDR3, the DNA is TGTGCCAGCAGCTCGACAGGCCCGAGCCGGAATGAGCAGTTCTTC. It yields the protein CASSSTGPSRNEQFF.

This clonotype was found many times. This chain joins TRBV5-1 and TRBJ1-6; no firm D call. The V end lost 0 bases, the J end lost 9 bases, and 10 bases lay between the germline ends. CDR1 SGHRS and CDR2 YFSETQ come from the germline V gene. CDR3 size: 14 residues. CDR3 residues: CASSLGGRGSPLHF. CDR3 in DNA: TGCGCCAGCAGCTTGGGTGGGAGAGGTTCACCCCTCCACTTT.

This clonotype appeared many times. The chain carries TRBV5-4 and TRBJ2-5; TRBD1 matches at 8 bases. With 4 bases clipped from V and 4 bases from J, the junction kept 3 bases outside the gene matches. The CDR3 has 13 residues. In germline, CDR1 is SGHNT, CDR2 YYREEE (reference sequence). This chain's CDR3 is CASSPRGLETQYF. For the CDR3, the DNA is TGTGCCAGCAGCCCCAGGGGGCTAGAGACCCAGTACTTC.